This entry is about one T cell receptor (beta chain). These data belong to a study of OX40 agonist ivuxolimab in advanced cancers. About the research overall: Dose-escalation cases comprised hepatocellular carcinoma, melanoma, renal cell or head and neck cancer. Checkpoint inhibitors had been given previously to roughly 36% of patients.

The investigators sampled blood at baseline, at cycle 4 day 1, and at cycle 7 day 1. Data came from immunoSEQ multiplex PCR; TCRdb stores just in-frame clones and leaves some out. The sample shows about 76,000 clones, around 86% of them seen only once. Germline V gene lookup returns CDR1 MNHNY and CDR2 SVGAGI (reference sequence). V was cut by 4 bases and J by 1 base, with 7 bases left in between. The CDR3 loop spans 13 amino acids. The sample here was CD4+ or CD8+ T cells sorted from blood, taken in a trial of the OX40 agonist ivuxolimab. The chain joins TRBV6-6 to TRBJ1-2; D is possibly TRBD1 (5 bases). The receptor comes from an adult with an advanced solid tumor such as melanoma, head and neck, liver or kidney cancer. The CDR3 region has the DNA TGTGCCAGCAGTTCGACAGATAACTATGGCTACACCTTC. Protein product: CASSSTDNYGYTF.